This T cell receptor (beta chain) is drawn from a study of cytotoxic CD8 clonotypes in ibrutinib-treated CLL. The study, taken as a whole, reports: Baseline clonality, higher than in age-matched healthy donors, tracked circulating CD8+ T-cell counts.

Genomic DNA in a quantity of about 2.1 micrograms was derived from cryopreserved PBMCs for TCR beta libraries. Clones were sequenced by immunoSEQ multiplex PCR, and TCRdb holds only the in-frame ones, with some missing. This sample has about 310,000 clones, with roughly 85% found just once. Notes on this clone: Its target is not known.

Germline loops: CDR1 MDHEN, CDR2 SYDVKM. The CDR3 length is 17 residues. Trimming removed 6 bases at V and 3 bases at J, with 24 bases between. Material: PBMCs, obtained before ibrutinib treatment. The sequence derives from a human donor with chronic lymphocytic leukemia. The chain links TRBV28 to TRBJ2-7, with a possible D match to TRBD1 (6 bases). The CDR3 region is CASRPDTGQYGHYEQYF. CDR3 in DNA: TGTGCCAGCAGGCCCGACACCGGACAGTACGGTCACTACGAGCAGTACTTC.